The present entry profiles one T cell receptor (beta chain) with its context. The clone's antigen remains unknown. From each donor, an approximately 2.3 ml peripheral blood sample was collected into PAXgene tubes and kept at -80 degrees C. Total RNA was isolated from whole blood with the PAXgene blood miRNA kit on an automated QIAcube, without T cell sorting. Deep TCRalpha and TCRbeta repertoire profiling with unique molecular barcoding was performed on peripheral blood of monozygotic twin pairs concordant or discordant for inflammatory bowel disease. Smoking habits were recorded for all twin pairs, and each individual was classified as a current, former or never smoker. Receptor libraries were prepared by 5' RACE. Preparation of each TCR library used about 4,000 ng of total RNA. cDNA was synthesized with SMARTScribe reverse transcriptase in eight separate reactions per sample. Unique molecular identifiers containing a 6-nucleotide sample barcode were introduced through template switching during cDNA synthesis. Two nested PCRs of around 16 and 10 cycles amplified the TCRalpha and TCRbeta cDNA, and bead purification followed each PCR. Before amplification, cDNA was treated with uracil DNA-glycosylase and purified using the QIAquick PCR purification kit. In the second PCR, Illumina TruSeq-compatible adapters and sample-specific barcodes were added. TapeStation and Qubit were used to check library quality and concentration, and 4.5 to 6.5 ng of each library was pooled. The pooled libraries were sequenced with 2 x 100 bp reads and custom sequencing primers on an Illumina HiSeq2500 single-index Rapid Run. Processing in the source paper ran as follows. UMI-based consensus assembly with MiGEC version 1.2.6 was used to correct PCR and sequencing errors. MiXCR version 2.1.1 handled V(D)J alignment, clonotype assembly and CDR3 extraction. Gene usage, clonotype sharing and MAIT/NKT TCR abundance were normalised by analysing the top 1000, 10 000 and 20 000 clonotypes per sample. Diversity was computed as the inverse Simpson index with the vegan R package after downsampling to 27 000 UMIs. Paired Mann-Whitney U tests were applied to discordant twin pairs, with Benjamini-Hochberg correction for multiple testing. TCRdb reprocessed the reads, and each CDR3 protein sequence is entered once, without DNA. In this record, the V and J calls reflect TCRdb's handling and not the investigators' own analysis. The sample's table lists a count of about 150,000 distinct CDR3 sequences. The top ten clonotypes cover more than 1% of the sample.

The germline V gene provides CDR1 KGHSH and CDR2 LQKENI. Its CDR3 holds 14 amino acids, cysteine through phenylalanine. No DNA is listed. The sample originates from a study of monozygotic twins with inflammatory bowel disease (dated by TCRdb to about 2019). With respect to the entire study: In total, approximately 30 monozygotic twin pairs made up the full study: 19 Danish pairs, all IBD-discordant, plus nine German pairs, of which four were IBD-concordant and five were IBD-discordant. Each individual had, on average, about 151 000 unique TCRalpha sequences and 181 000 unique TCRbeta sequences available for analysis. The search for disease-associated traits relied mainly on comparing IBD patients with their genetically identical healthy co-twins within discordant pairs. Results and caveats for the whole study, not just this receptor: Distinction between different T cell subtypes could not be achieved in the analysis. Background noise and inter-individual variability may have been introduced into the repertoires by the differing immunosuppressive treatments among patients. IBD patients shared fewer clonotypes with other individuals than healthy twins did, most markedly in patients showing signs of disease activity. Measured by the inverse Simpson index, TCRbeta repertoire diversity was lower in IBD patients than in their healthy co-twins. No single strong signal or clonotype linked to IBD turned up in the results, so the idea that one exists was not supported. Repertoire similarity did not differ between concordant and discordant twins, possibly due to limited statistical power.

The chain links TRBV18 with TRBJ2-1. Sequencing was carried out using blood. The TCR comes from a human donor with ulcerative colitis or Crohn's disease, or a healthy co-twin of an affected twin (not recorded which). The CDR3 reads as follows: CASSPPQQRNEQFF.